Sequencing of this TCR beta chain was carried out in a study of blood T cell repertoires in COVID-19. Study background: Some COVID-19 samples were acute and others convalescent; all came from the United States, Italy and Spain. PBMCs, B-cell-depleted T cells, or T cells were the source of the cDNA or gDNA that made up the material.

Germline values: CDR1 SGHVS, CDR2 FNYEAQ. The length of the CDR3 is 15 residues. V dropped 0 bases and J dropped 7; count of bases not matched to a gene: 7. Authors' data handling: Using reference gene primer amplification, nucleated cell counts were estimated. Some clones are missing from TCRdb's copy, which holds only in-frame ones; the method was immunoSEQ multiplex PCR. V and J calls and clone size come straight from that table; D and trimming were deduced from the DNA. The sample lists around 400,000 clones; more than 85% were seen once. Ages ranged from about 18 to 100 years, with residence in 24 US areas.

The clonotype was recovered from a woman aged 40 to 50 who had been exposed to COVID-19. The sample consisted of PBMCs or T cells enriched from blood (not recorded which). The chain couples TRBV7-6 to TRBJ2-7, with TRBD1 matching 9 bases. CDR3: CASSLALQGAGEQYF. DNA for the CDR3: TGTGCCAGCAGCTTAGCGCTACAGGGGGCGGGGGAGCAGTACTTC.